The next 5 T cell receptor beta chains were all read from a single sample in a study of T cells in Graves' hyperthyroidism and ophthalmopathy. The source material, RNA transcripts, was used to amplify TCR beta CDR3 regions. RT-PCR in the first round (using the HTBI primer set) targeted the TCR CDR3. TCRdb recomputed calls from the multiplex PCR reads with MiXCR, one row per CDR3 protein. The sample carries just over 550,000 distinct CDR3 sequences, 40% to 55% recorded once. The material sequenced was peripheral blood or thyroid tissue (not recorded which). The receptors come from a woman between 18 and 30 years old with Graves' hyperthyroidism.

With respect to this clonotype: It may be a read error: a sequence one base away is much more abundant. This CDR3 reads CASSASSGANGLTF. As DNA, the CDR3 is TGTGCCAGCAGCGCCTCTTCTGGGGCCAACGGCCTGACTTTC. This chain uses TRBV11-1 with TRBJ2-6; possibly TRBD1 for D (5 bases). The V gene's germline CDR1 is SGHAT and CDR2 FQDESV (reference sequence). There are 14 residues in the CDR3.

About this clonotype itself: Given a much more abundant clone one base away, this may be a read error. CDR3 coding DNA: TGTGCCAGCTTCGATGAAAAACTGCTTTTT. It encodes CASFDEKLLF. This sequence joins TRBV2 and TRBJ1-4; D is uncertain. Germline V CDR1 and CDR2: SNHLY, FYNNEI. CDR3 size: 10 residues.

For the CDR3, the DNA is TGCGCCAGCAGCCCTAGAGGAAGTGGTGGCTACACCTTC. As protein: CASSPRGSGGYTF. The genes are TRBV5-1 and TRBJ1-2; the D is unclear. CDR1 and CDR2 (germline): SGHRS, YFSETQ. CDR3 size: 13 residues. Deletions cut 4 bases from V and 7 bases from J, with 14 bases between.

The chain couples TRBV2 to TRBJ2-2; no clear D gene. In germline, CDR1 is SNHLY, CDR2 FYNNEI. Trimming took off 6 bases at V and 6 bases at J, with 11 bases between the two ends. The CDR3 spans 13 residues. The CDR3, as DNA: TGTGCCAGCAGATTTCTGGGATCCGGGGAGCTGTTTTTT. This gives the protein CASRFLGSGELFF. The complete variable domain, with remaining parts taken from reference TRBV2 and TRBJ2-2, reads EPEVTQTPSHQVTQMGQEVILRCVPISNHLYFYWYRQILGQKVEFLVSFYNNEISEKSEIFDDQFSVERPDGSNFTLKIRSTKLEDSAMYFCASRFLGSGELFFGEGSRLTVL.

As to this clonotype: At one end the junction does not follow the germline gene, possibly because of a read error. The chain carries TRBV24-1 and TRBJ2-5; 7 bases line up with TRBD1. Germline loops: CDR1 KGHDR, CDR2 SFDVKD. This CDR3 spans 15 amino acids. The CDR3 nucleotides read TGCGCCACCAGTGATAGGGGACAGACTCAAGAGACCCAGTACTTC. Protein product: CATSDRGQTQETQYF.